What follows are 21 T cell receptor beta chains derived from one specimen sequenced in a study of molecular identifiers for immune sequencing clone quantification. TCRdb called the PCR reads again in MiXCR, with one record for every CDR3 protein. The repertoire has approximately 500,000 distinct CDR3 sequences, roughly a fifth of them found once; the top ten carry about 0.8%. Sequenced: naive CD8+ T cells from blood, with Jurkat cell RNA spiked in. The subset here: FACS-sorted CD8+CD4-CCR7+CD45RA+ naive T cells. Source of these receptors: a human donor in good health. Some libraries in this study had Jurkat cell RNA spiked in.

This clonotype was detected many times. The V call is TRBV2, the J call TRBJ2-7, with TRBD2 as a possible D gene (6 bases). Trimming cost V 3 bases and J 0 bases, with 21 bases left between them. CDR1 and CDR2 from the germline V gene are SNHLY and FYNNEI. The CDR3 runs to 18 residues. CDR3 bases: TGTGCCAGCAGTGAGGTTAGCGGCTCGTCCCCCAGCTCCTACGAGCAGTACTTC. As protein: CASSEVSGSSPSSYEQYF.

This rearrangement joins TRBV5-1 to TRBJ2-2; unclear D gene. The V and J ends lost 5 bases and 1 base respectively, with 12 bases between them. Germline loops: CDR1 SGHRS, CDR2 YFSETQ. The CDR3 covers 15 residues. CDR3 DNA: TGCGCCAGCAGTGACGACACAAGGAACACCGGGGAGCTGTTTTTT. Its protein is CASSDDTRNTGELFF.

A few counts support this clonotype. The CDR3 region has the DNA TGCGCCAGCAGCCAACAGACACTCAGCGGGCATGAGCAGTTCTTC. Its protein is CASSQQTLSGHEQFF. The chain couples TRBV4-3 to TRBJ2-1, with D perhaps matching TRBD2 (6 bases). The CDR3 totals 15 residues. Trimming cost V 2 bases and J 8 bases, with 16 bases left between them. CDR1 LGHNA and CDR2 YSLEER come from the germline V gene.

This clonotype was picked up many times. The J gene is TRBJ1-5, the V gene TRBV27; 7 bases map to TRBD1. V lost 5 bases and J lost 3; bases outside the gene matches: 10. CDR3 length equals 16 residues. In germline, CDR1 is MNHEY, CDR2 SMNVEV (reference sequence). The CDR3 coding sequence is TGTGCCAGCAGTCCCTCCGACAGGGTGTCCAATCAGCCCCAGCATTTT. It specifies CASSPSDRVSNQPQHF.

This clonotype has a single count. A single base separates this from a much larger clone, so it may be a read error. J is TRBJ1-6 and V is TRBV6-8, with no clear D. Germline V gives CDR1 MNHGY, CDR2 SAAAGT. The CDR3 loop spans 16 amino acids. Trimming took off 2 bases at V and 3 bases at J, with 11 bases between the two ends. DNA of the CDR3: TGTGCCAGCAGTTACATGGACCCCATCTATAATTCACCCCTCCACTTT. Protein sequence: CASSYMDPIYNSPLHF.

This clonotype was detected ten times or more. This chain joins TRBV24-1 and TRBJ2-2; D is unclear. Germline CDR1 reads KGHDR; CDR2 reads SFDVKD. The CDR3 runs to 13 residues. Trimming took 4 bases from V and 6 from J, leaving 8 bases between them. CDR3 sequence: CATSETVAGELFF. Written as DNA, the CDR3 is TGTGCCACCAGTGAAACGGTAGCCGGGGAGCTGTTTTTT.

The chain couples TRBV27 to TRBJ2-5; D not resolved. Trimming cost V 6 bases and J 2 bases, with 16 bases left between them. CDR1 is MNHEY, CDR2 SMNVEV, per germline (reference sequence). The CDR3 sequence is 15 residues long. CDR3 DNA sequence: TGTGCCAGCAGCCCCTGGTTTGCGCCTCAAGAGACCCAGTACTTC. Translated, it gives CASSPWFAPQETQYF.

This clonotype appeared a few times. The chain carries TRBV6-2 or TRBV6-3 and TRBJ2-3, with 10 bases fitting TRBD2. This CDR3 has 17 amino acids. J gave up 6 bases and V 2 bases, and 11 bases lay outside the gene matches. Germline V gene lookup returns CDR1 MNHEY and CDR2 SVGEGT. CDR3 sequence (DNA): TGTGCCAGCAGTTACGATTTTCTAGCGGGGGAAATTGATACGCAGTATTTT. This codes for CASSYDFLAGEIDTQYF.

The chain uses TRBV19 and TRBJ2-7; possible D gene TRBD1, 6 bases. The CDR3 totals 14 residues. V lost 3 bases, J lost 3 bases, and 12 bases lay in between. The germline V gene encodes CDR1 LNHDA and CDR2 SQIVND (reference sequence). The CDR3 is CASSIADSNYEQYF. The CDR3 DNA is TGTGCCAGTAGTATTGCGGACAGCAACTACGAGCAGTACTTC.

This chain connects TRBV9 to TRBJ1-4; no clear D. The CDR3 has 17 residues. In germline, CDR1 is SGDLS, CDR2 YYNGEE. V was cut by 0 bases and J by 1 base, with 13 bases left in between. Written as DNA, the CDR3 is TGTGCCAGCAGCGTAGGCTCAGTAGGCAGAACTAATGAAAAACTGTTTTTT. Amino acid sequence: CASSVGSVGRTNEKLFF.

The chain carries TRBV19 and TRBJ2-2, with TRBD2 as a possible D gene (6 bases). The germline V gene encodes CDR1 LNHDA and CDR2 SQIVND (reference sequence). V was pared by 8 bases and J by 5 bases, with 18 bases between. This CDR3 contains 15 residues. The CDR3 DNA sequence: TGTGCCAGTGGGGGTACGGGAGTTCTTACCGGGGAGCTGTTTTTT. Its protein product is CASGGTGVLTGELFF.

The chain has TRBV5-6 and TRBJ2-7; D may be TRBD1 (5 bases). Germline-derived CDR1 and CDR2 are SGHDT and YYEEEE. V shed 4 bases and J shed 3 bases, with 11 bases lying between them. The CDR3 totals 13 residues. CDR3 sequence: CASSPAGFYEQYF. Written as DNA, the CDR3 is TGTGCCAGCAGCCCGGCAGGGTTCTACGAGCAGTACTTC.

This clonotype was seen repeatedly, ten times or more. The chain has TRBV7-8 and TRBJ2-3, with 7 bases lining up with TRBD1. V lost 5 bases, J lost 0 bases, and 8 bases stayed unmatched. The CDR3 runs to 16 residues. The germline V gene encodes CDR1 SGHVS and CDR2 FQNEAQ. The chain's CDR3 is CASSTNRGPSTDTQYF. The CDR3 DNA is TGTGCCAGCAGCACAAACAGGGGCCCTAGCACAGATACGCAGTATTTT.

This clonotype was seen many times. The V gene is TRBV4-3, the J gene TRBJ2-5, with no clear D. Trimming took 1 base from V and 0 from J, leaving 9 bases between them. The CDR3 loop spans 15 amino acids. The germline V gene has CDR1 LGHNA and CDR2 YSLEER. For the CDR3, the DNA is TGCGCCAGCAGCCAAGGCTCCTCAAACCAAGAGACCCAGTACTTC. Protein product: CASSQGSSNQETQYF.

The V call is TRBV6-2 or TRBV6-3, the J call TRBJ2-7, with D perhaps assigned TRBD1 or TRBD2 (6 bases each). The CDR3 runs to 17 residues. Trimming shortened V by 4 bases and J by 0 bases, and 19 bases separated the two germline ends. CDR1 is MNHEY and CDR2 is SVGEGT in the germline V gene. CDR3 bases: TGTGCCAGCAGTTCGGTGGGAAAGGGGGACTTCTCCTACGAGCAGTACTTC. It specifies CASSSVGKGDFSYEQYF.

This sequence joins TRBV5-1 and TRBJ2-5; D tentatively fits TRBD1 or TRBD2 (5 bases each). The germline V gene encodes CDR1 SGHRS and CDR2 YFSETQ. The V gene lost 2 bases and the J gene lost 5 bases, with 13 bases spanning the gap. The CDR3 sequence is 14 residues long. CDR3 loop: CASSFELWGETQYF. Written as DNA, the CDR3 is TGCGCCAGCAGCTTTGAGTTGTGGGGGGAGACCCAGTACTTC.

The table lists this clonotype with a few counts. The genes are TRBV2 and TRBJ2-3, with D perhaps matching TRBD2 (7 bases). The germline V gene encodes CDR1 SNHLY and CDR2 FYNNEI. The CDR3 sequence is 17 residues long. The V end was cut by 0 bases, the J end by 0 bases, with 13 bases between. CDR3 nucleotides: TGTGCCAGCAGTGAAGCGCTGGGGGGGGCTAGCACAGATACGCAGTATTTT. It encodes CASSEALGGASTDTQYF. Drawing the rest from reference TRBV2 and TRBJ2-3, the complete variable domain is EPEVTQTPSHQVTQMGQEVILRCVPISNHLYFYWYRQILGQKVEFLVSFYNNEISEKSEIFDDQFSVERPDGSNFTLKIRSTKLEDSAMYFCASSEALGGASTDTQYFGPGTRLTVL.

This clonotype was counted ten times or more. The gene calls are TRBV7-2 and TRBJ1-1, with TRBD1 matching over 7 bases. CDR1 and CDR2 from the germline V gene are SGHTA and FQGNSA. V was pared by 6 bases and J by 6 bases, with 10 bases of the junction left unmatched. This CDR3 is built from 14 residues. In DNA form, the CDR3 reads TGTGCCAGCAGTCTATTAACAGGGGCCCCTGAAGCTTTCTTT. This gives the protein CASSLLTGAPEAFF.

This clonotype was seen a handful of times. CDR3 sequence reads: CASSYNPGLAGGYQETQYF. CDR3 bases: TGTGCCAGCAGTTACAACCCGGGACTAGCGGGAGGTTACCAAGAGACCCAGTACTTC. The chain joins TRBV6-5 to TRBJ2-5; 15 bases fit TRBD2. This CDR3 is built from 19 residues. Germline CDR1 MNHEY, CDR2 SVGAGI. Trimming at V came to 2 bases and at J to 0 bases, leaving 7 bases not matched to a gene.

This clonotype has just a few counts. The chain is built from TRBV6-1 and TRBJ2-2, with unresolved D. Trimming cost V 2 bases and J 5 bases, with 12 bases left between them. The V gene's germline CDR1 is MNHNS and CDR2 SASEGT. The CDR3 extends over 15 amino acids. The CDR3 reads CASSEFGPQTGELFF. The CDR3 DNA sequence: TGTGCCAGCAGTGAATTTGGGCCGCAGACCGGGGAGCTGTTTTTT.

This clonotype was counted ten times or more. V is TRBV10-3 and J is TRBJ2-7, with 14 bases identical to TRBD2. From germline, CDR1 is ENHRY and CDR2 SYGVKD. The CDR3 loop spans 14 amino acids. Germline trimming cut 8 bases from V and 2 bases from J; bases unmatched to any gene: 2. The chain's CDR3 is CAIGGLAGAYEQYF. The CDR3 DNA follows: TGTGCCATCGGGGGACTAGCGGGAGCCTACGAGCAGTACTTC.